This TCR beta chain was identified during a study of CD8 T cells in Susac syndrome. The study, taken as a whole, reports: The study admitted that it had a relatively small number of individuals in its TCR sequencing and HLA analysis.

In regard to this clonotype: Antigen: not known.

The CDR3 sequence is 15 residues long. V gave up 0 bases and J gave up 10 bases, with 14 bases separating them. Germline V gene sequence: CDR1 SGHRS, CDR2 YFSETQ. An amount of RNA that ranged from roughly 0.45 to 1 ug was reverse transcribed with random hexamers. It was immunoSEQ multiplex PCR that amplified TCR beta CDR3 across 54 Vbeta and 13 Jbeta. Each CDR3 protein is one row after TCRdb ran MiXCR on the immunoSEQ multiplex PCR reads. Of 150,000 to 200,000 distinct CDR3 sequences in the sample, about 95% were seen once. The multiple sclerosis control cohort comprised treatment-naive individuals presenting with stable or active relapsing-remitting disease. While CD8+ and CD4+ T cells were isolated negatively, TEMRA cells were enriched by FACS.

The V call is TRBV5-1, the J call TRBJ1-6, with D unclear. Sequences were obtained from CD4+ T cells from PBMCs. This clonotype was obtained from a human donor with multiple sclerosis. CDR3 DNA sequence: TGCGCCAGCAGCTTGGCAGGAGATTATGACTCACCCCTCCACTTT. Residues: CASSLAGDYDSPLHF.